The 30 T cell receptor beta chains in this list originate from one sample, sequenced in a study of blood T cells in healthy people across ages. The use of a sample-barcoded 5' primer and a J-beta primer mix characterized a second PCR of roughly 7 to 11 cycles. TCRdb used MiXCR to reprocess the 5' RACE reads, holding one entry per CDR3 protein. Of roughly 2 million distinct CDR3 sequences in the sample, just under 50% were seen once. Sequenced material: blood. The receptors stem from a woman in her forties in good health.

CDR3 residues: CASSTNRVAYEQYF. In DNA, the CDR3 is TGTGCCAGCAGCACAAACAGGGTCGCCTACGAGCAGTACTTC. The chain couples TRBV7-2 to TRBJ2-5; a weak D match, TRBD1 (6 bases). TRBJ2-7 explains the end of the DNA better; the J call may be wrong. CDR1 is SGHTA and CDR2 is FQGNSA in the germline V gene. This CDR3 comprises 14 residues.

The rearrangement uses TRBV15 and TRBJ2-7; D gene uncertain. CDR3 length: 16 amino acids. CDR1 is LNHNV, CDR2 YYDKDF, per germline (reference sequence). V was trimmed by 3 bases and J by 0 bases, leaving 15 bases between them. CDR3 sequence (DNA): TGTGCCACCAGCAGTCCCTCAGGCCTCAGCTCCTACGAGCAGTACTTC. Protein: CATSSPSGLSSYEQYF.

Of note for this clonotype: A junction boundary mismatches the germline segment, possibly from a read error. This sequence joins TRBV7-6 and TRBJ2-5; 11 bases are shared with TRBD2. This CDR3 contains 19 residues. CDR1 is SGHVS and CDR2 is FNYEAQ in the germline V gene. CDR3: CTSSLEALAGATSKETQYF. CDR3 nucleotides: TGTACCAGCAGCTTAGAAGCACTAGCGGGGGCAACATCTAAAGAGACCCAGTACTTC. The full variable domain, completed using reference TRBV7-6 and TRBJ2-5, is GAGVSQSPRYKVTKRGQDVALRCDPISGHVSLYWYRQALGQGPEFLTYFNYEAQQDKSGLPNDRFSAERPEGSISTLTIQRTEQRDSAMYRCTSSLEALAGATSKETQYFGPGTRLLVL.

This chain's CDR3 is CAISHYGTADIRNTIYF. The CDR3 nucleotides are TGTGCCATCAGTCACTACGGGACAGCCGATATTCGAAACACCATATATTTT. The V and J genes are TRBV10-3 and TRBJ1-3; 7 bases match TRBD1. CDR1 is ENHRY, CDR2 SYGVKD, per germline. This CDR3 comprises 17 residues. Trimming cost V 5 bases and J 5 bases; bases outside gene matches: 15.

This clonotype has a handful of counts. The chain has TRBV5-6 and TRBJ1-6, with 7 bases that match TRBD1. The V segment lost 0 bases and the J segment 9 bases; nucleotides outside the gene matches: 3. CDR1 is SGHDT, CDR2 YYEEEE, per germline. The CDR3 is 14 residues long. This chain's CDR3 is CASSLGTGVSPLHF. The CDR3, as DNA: TGTGCCAGCAGCTTGGGGACAGGTGTTTCACCCCTCCACTTT.

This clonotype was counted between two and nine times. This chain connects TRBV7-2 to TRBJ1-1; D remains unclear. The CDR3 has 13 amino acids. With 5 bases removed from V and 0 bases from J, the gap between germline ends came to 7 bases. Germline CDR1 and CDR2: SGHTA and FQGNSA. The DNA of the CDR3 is TGTGCCAGCAGCGCTGACATGAACACTGAAGCTTTCTTT. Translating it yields CASSADMNTEAFF.

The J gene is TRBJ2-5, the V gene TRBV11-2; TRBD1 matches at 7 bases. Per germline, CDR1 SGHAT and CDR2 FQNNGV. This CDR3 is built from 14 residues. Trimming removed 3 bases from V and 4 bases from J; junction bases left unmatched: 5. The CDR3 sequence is CASSLPGQPETQYF. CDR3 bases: TGTGCCAGCAGCTTGCCGGGACAGCCAGAGACCCAGTACTTC.

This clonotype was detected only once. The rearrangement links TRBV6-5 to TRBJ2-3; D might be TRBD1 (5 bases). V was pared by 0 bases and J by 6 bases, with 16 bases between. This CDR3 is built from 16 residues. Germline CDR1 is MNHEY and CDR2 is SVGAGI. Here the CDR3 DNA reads TGTGCCAGCAGTTACTCGAGTCCAGGGTGGAAGGATACGCAGTATTTT. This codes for CASSYSSPGWKDTQYF.

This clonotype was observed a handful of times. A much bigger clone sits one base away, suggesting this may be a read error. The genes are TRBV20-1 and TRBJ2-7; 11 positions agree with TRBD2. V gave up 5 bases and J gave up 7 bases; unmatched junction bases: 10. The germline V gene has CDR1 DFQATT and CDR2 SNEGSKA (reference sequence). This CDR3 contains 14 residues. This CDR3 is CSAATSGDYNEQYF. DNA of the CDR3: TGCAGTGCTGCGACTAGCGGGGATTACAATGAGCAGTACTTC.

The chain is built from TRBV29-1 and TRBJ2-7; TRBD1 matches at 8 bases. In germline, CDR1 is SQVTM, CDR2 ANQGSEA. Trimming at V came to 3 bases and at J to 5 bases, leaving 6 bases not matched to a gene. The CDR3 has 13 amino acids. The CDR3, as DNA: TGCAGCGTTGACGGACAGGGCAAGCACGAGCAGTACTTC. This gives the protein CSVDGQGKHEQYF.

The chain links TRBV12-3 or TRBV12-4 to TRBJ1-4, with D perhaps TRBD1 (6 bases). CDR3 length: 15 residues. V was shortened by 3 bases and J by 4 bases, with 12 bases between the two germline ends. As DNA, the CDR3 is TGTGCCAGCAGTTTGATCTGGACAGATAATGAAAAACTGTTTTTT. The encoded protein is CASSLIWTDNEKLFF.

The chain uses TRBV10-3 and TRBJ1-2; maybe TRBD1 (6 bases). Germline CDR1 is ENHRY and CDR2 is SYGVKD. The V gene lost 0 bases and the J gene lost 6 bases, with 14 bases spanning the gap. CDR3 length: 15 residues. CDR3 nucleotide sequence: TGTGCCATCAGTGAGTCGTTGGGACATCTGGATGGCTACACCTTC. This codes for CAISESLGHLDGYTF.

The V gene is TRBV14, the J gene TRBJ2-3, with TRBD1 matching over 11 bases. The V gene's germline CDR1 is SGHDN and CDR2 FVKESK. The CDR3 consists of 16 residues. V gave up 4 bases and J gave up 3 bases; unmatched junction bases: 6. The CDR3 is CASSPTDRGLTDTQYF. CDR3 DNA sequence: TGTGCCAGCAGCCCAACGGACAGGGGGCTTACAGATACGCAGTATTTT.

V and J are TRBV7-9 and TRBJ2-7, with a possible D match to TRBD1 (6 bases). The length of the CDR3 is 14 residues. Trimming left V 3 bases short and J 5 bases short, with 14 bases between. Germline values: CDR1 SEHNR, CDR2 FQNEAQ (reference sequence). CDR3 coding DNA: TGTGCCAGCAGCTTTAACCAGGGGCTTAACGAGCAGTACTTC. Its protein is CASSFNQGLNEQYF. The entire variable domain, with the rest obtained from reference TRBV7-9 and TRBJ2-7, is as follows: DTGVSQNPRHKITKRGQNVTFRCDPISEHNRLYWYRQTLGQGPEFLTYFQNEAQLEKSRLLSDRFSAERPKGSFSTLEIQRTEQGDSAMYLCASSFNQGLNEQYFGPGTRLTVT.

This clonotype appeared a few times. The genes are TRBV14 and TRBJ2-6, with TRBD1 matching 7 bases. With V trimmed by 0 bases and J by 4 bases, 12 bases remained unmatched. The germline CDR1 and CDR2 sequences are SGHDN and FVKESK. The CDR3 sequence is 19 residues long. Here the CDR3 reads CASSQDEWGQLSGANVLTF. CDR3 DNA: TGTGCCAGCAGCCAAGATGAATGGGGACAGCTTTCCGGGGCCAACGTCCTGACTTTC.

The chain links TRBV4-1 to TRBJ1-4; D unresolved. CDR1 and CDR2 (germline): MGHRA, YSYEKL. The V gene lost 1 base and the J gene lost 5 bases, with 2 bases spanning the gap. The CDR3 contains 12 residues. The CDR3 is CASSQVNEKLFF. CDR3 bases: TGCGCCAGCAGCCAAGTAAATGAAAAACTGTTTTTT.

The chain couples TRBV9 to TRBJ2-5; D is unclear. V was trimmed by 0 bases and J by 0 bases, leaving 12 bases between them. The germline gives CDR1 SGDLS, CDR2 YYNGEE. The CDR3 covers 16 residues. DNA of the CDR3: TGTGCCAGCAGCGTAGCCGATACCGACTACCAAGAGACCCAGTACTTC. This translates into CASSVADTDYQETQYF.

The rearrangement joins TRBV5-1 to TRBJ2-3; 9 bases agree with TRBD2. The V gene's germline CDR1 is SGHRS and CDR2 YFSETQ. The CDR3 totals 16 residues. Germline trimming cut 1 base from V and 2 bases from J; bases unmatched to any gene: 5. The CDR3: CASSLPAGGPTDTQYF. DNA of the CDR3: TGCGCCAGCAGCTTGCCAGCGGGGGGCCCCACAGATACGCAGTATTTT.

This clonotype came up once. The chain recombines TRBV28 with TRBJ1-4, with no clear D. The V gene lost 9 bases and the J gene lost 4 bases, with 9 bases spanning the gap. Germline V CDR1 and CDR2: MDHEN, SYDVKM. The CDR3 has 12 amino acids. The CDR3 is CASAAGNEKLFF. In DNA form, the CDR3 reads TGTGCCAGTGCAGCGGGTAATGAAAAACTGTTTTTT. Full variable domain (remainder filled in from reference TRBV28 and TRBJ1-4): DVKVTQSSRYLVKRTGEKVFLECVQDMDHENMFWYRQDPGLGLRLIYFSYDVKMKEKGDIPEGYSVSREKKERFSLILESASTNQTSMYLCASAAGNEKLFFGSGTQLSVL.

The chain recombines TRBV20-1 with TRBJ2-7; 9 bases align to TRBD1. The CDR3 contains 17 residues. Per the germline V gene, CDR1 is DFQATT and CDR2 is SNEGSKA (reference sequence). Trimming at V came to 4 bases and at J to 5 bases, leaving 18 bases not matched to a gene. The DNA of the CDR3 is TGCAGTGCTAACAGGGGGCGCGGCCCTGGCTGGTACGACGAGCAGTACTTC. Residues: CSANRGRGPGWYDEQYF.

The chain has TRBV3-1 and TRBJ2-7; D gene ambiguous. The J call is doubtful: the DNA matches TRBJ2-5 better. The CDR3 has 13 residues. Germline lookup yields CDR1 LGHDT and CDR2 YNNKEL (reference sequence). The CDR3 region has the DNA TGTGCCAGCAGCTCGTCCAGGACGGAGACCCAGTACTTC. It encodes CASSSSRTETQYF.

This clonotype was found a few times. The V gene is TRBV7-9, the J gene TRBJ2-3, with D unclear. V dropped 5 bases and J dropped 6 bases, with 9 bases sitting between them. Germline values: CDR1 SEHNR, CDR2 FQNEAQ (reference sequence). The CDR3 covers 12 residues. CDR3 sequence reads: CASSPIPDTQYF. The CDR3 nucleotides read TGTGCCAGCAGCCCAATCCCGGATACGCAGTATTTT.

The CDR3 region is CASSRMKGAGETQYF. The CDR3 DNA is TGTGCCAGCAGTCGAATGAAGGGGGCGGGGGAGACCCAGTACTTC. V gene TRBV7-2 combines with J gene TRBJ2-5; possibly TRBD1 for D (7 bases). CDR3 length: 15 amino acids. V was cut by 6 bases and J by 5 bases, with 19 bases left in between. Germline V CDR1 and CDR2: SGHTA, FQGNSA.

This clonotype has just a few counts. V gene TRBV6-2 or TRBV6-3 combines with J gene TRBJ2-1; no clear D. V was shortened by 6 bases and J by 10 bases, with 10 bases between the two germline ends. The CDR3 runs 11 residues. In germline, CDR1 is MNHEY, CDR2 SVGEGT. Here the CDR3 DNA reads TGTGCCAGCAGCGATGGACGGGAGCAGTTCTTC. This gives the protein CASSDGREQFF.

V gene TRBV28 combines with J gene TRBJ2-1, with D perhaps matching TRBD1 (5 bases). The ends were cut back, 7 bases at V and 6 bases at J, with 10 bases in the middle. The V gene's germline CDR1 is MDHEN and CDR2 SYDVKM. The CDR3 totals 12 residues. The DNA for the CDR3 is TGTGCCAGCATCGCCGACAGCAATGAGCAGTTCTTC. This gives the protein CASIADSNEQFF.

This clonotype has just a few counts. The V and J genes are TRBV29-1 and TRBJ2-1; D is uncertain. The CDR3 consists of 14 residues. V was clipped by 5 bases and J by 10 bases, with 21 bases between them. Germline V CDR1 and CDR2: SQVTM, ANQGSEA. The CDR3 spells CSVLVRSKHWEQFF. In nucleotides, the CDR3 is TGCAGCGTTCTCGTTAGGAGTAAGCACTGGGAGCAGTTCTTC.

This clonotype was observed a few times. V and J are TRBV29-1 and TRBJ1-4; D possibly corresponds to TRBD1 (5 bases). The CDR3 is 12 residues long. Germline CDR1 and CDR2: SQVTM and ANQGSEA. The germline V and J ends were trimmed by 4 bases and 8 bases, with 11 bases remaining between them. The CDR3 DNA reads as TGCAGCGTTGGTGGGGGTCGGGAAAAACTGTTTTTT. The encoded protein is CSVGGGREKLFF.

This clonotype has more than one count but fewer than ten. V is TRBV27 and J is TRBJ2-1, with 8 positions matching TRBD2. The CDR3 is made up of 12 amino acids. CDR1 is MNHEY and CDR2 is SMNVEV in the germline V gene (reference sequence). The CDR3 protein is CRSGSSYNEQFF. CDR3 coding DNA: TGTAGAAGCGGGAGCTCCTACAATGAGCAGTTCTTC.

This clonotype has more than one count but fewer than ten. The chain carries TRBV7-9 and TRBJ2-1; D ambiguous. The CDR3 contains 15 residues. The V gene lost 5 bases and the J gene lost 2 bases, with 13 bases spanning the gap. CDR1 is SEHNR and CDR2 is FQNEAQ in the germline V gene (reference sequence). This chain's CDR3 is CASSHRQGTYNEQFF. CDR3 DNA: TGTGCCAGCAGCCACAGACAAGGCACCTACAATGAGCAGTTCTTC. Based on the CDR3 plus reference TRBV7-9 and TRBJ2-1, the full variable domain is DTGVSQNPRHKITKRGQNVTFRCDPISEHNRLYWYRQTLGQGPEFLTYFQNEAQLEKSRLLSDRFSAERPKGSFSTLEIQRTEQGDSAMYLCASSHRQGTYNEQFFGPGTRLTVL.

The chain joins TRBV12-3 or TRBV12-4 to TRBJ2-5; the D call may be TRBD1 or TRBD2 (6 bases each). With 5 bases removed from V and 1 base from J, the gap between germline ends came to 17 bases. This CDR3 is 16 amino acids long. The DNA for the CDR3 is TGTGCCAGCAGTCCCCTCCAGGGGAGGATCCAAGAGACCCAGTACTTC. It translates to CASSPLQGRIQETQYF.